The 26 T cell receptor beta chains below come from one sample, sequenced in a study of blood T cell repertoires in COVID-19. The method was immunoSEQ multiplex PCR; TCRdb's version includes in-frame clones alone and lacks a portion of them. The sample lists 210,000 or so clones, approximately 85% seen once, with roughly 8% in the top ten. Sequenced material: peripheral blood. The receptor source for this set is a woman aged 45 to 65 with active or convalescent COVID-19.

This chain connects TRBV12-5 to TRBJ2-1, with 8 bases identical to TRBD2. CDR1 is LGHNT and CDR2 is FRNRAP in the germline V gene. With 7 bases clipped from V and 14 bases from J, the junction kept 13 bases outside the gene matches. This CDR3 is built from 13 residues. CDR3 loop: CASAASGGRVEFF. The CDR3 DNA follows: TGTGCTAGTGCTGCCAGCGGGGGTAGGGTGGAGTTCTTC.

J is TRBJ2-5 and V is TRBV3-1 (or the pseudogene TRBV3-2); 7 nucleotides agree with TRBD2. With V trimmed by 1 base and J by 4 bases, 6 bases remained unmatched. Germline V gene lookup returns CDR1 LGHDT and CDR2 YNNKEL (reference sequence). There are 15 residues in the CDR3. CDR3: CASSQAGGSPETQYF. For the CDR3, the DNA is TGTGCCAGCAGCCAAGCCGGGGGGTCCCCAGAGACCCAGTACTTC.

The table lists this clone with a few counts. The chain employs TRBV5-1 and TRBJ1-5; perhaps TRBD1 as D (6 bases). Trimming took 4 bases from V and 4 from J, leaving 15 bases between them. The CDR3 loop spans 15 amino acids. Germline assignment: CDR1 SGHRS and CDR2 YFSETQ. The DNA for the CDR3 is TGCGCCAGCAGCCCCGAGGGACACGGTAATCAGCCCCAGCATTTT. This gives the protein CASSPEGHGNQPQHF.

The chain employs TRBV6-5 and TRBJ1-6; 8 nucleotides match TRBD1. The junction had 7 bases not matched to a gene; V was cut back by 8 bases and J by 10 bases. The CDR3 is made up of 13 amino acids. Germline-derived CDR1 and CDR2 are MNHEY and SVGAGI. This CDR3 reads CASSTQGASPLHF. The CDR3 region has the DNA TGTGCCAGCTCCACGCAGGGGGCGTCACCCCTCCACTTT.

This chain joins TRBV5-1 and TRBJ2-3; 11 bases match TRBD2. Germline-derived CDR1 and CDR2 are SGHRS and YFSETQ. The CDR3 length is 15 residues. V trimming: 3 bases; J trimming: 3 bases; junction bases outside the gene matches: 3. The CDR3 sequence: CASSYTSGGTDTQYF. DNA of the CDR3: TGCGCCAGCAGCTACACTAGCGGGGGAACAGATACGCAGTATTTT.

The V and J genes are TRBV28 and TRBJ1-1; 7 bases line up with TRBD1. J gave up 1 base and V 6 bases, and 5 bases lay outside the gene matches. Germline-derived CDR1 and CDR2 are MDHEN and SYDVKM. This CDR3 contains 14 residues. CDR3 residues: CASRETGRNTEAFF. The DNA of the CDR3 is TGTGCCAGCAGAGAGACAGGGAGGAACACTGAAGCTTTCTTT.

This chain uses TRBV6-5 with TRBJ1-5; 7 positions agree with TRBD1. Germline V CDR1 and CDR2: MNHEY, SVGAGI. The CDR3 length is 15 residues. V gave up 6 bases and J gave up 4 bases; unmatched junction bases: 9. The CDR3 sequence: CASRGTATTNQPQHF. Here the CDR3 DNA reads TGTGCCAGCAGGGGGACAGCGACCACAAATCAGCCCCAGCATTTT.

The chain recombines TRBV10-1 with TRBJ1-2; D remains unclear. The CDR3 extends over 15 amino acids. The ends were cut back, 0 bases at V and 8 bases at J, with 16 bases in the middle. Germline lookup yields CDR1 WNHNN and CDR2 SYGVQD (reference sequence). The CDR3 protein is CASSESRDRLGGYTF. The CDR3 DNA reads as TGCGCCAGCAGTGAGTCGAGGGATAGGCTTGGAGGCTACACCTTC.

The chain is built from TRBV24-1 and TRBJ2-1; TRBD2 agrees at 8 bases. V lost 1 base to trimming and J lost 4 bases; unmatched junction nucleotides: 5. The CDR3 length is 16 residues. In germline, CDR1 is KGHDR, CDR2 SFDVKD. CDR3 sequence (DNA): TGTGCCACCAGTGATTTCAGCGGGAGTAAGTACAATGAGCAGTTCTTC. Protein product: CATSDFSGSKYNEQFF.

The chain couples TRBV28 to TRBJ1-1; a possible D gene is TRBD1 (5 bases). The CDR3 totals 15 residues. Trimming removed 1 base at V and 2 bases at J, with 11 bases between. Germline CDR1 MDHEN, CDR2 SYDVKM. The CDR3 DNA is TGTGCCAGCAGTTTATTCGACAGCCCCAACACTGAAGCTTTCTTT. It yields the protein CASSLFDSPNTEAFF.

The V gene is TRBV28, the J gene TRBJ2-5, with D possibly matching TRBD1 (5 bases). Per germline, CDR1 MDHEN and CDR2 SYDVKM. The CDR3 spans 17 residues. V lost 0 bases and J lost 9, with 23 bases in between. CDR3 amino acids: CASSLCKGDSQVWAQYF. The CDR3 coding sequence is TGTGCCAGCAGTTTATGCAAAGGGGATTCACAGGTATGGGCCCAGTACTTC.

This chain links TRBV3-1 (or the pseudogene TRBV3-2) with TRBJ2-3, with 8 bases lining up with TRBD2. This CDR3 comprises 16 residues. Germline CDR1 and CDR2: LGHDT and YNNKEL (reference sequence). The V segment lost 4 bases and the J segment 0 bases; nucleotides outside the gene matches: 6. CDR3 bases: TGTGCCAGCAGCCCAGGAAGGACTAGCAGCACAGATACGCAGTATTTT. Its protein product is CASSPGRTSSTDTQYF.

Only one count was recorded for this clone. The chain couples TRBV19 to TRBJ1-5, with D maybe TRBD1 (5 bases). Germline values: CDR1 LNHDA, CDR2 SQIVND (reference sequence). The CDR3 has 15 residues. V lost 7 bases and J lost 0, with 13 bases in between. The CDR3 reads CASKGVGDSNQPQHF. CDR3 sequence (DNA): TGTGCCAGTAAAGGGGTAGGGGATAGCAATCAGCCCCAGCATTTT.

V and J are TRBV5-1 and TRBJ2-4; no clear D gene. CDR1 is SGHRS, CDR2 YFSETQ, per germline. Trimming took off 5 bases at V and 4 bases at J, with 16 bases between the two ends. This CDR3 region has 15 residues. CDR3 nucleotide sequence: TGCGCCAGCAGATCTGCGGTAGGAAGTAAAAACATTCAGTACTTC. Its translation is CASRSAVGSKNIQYF.

This sequence joins TRBV11-2 and TRBJ2-7; tentatively, D is TRBD2 (5 bases). Looked up from germline, CDR1 is SGHAT and CDR2 is FQNNGV. CDR3 length: 13 amino acids. V was cut by 5 bases and J by 4 bases, with 12 bases left in between. Here the CDR3 DNA reads TGTGCCAGCAGCCAAAGGGAGCTTTACGAGCAGTACTTC. Translation: CASSQRELYEQYF.

This clone is a singleton in its sample. V usage is TRBV18 and J usage is TRBJ1-2; 9 bases match TRBD1. CDR1 is KGHSH, CDR2 LQKENI, per germline. Trimming removed 6 bases from V and 3 bases from J; junction bases left unmatched: 5. CDR3 length equals 14 residues. The CDR3 reads CASSLQGADYGYTF. The CDR3 DNA reads TGTGCCAGCTCTTTACAGGGGGCGGACTATGGCTACACCTTC.

This chain links TRBV14 with TRBJ1-1; 9 bases line up with TRBD1. V dropped 4 bases and J dropped 5; count of bases not matched to a gene: 8. Germline V gene data show CDR1 as SGHDN and CDR2 as FVKESK. This CDR3 has 15 residues. Here the CDR3 DNA reads TGTGCCAGCAGCCTTTTGGACAGGGGTTATACTGAAGCTTTCTTT. Translation: CASSLLDRGYTEAFF.

This chain uses TRBV2 with TRBJ1-4; no clear D gene. The CDR3 length is 14 residues. Germline V gene lookup returns CDR1 SNHLY and CDR2 FYNNEI. Deletions cut 4 bases from V and 0 bases from J, with 6 bases between. CDR3 sequence: CASSVPATNEKLFF. For the CDR3, the DNA is TGTGCCAGCAGTGTCCCTGCAACTAATGAAAAACTGTTTTTT.

This clone was seen once. The chain combines TRBV24-1 with TRBJ2-5; 9 bases are shared with TRBD1. The ends lost 4 bases at V and 2 bases at J; junction bases unmatched: 7. This CDR3 has 16 amino acids. The germline V gene has CDR1 KGHDR and CDR2 SFDVKD. CDR3 loop: CATSEGDRDSQETQYF. CDR3 sequence (DNA): TGTGCCACCAGTGAGGGGGACAGGGACTCTCAAGAGACCCAGTACTTC.

This clone was recorded many times. This rearrangement joins TRBV28 to TRBJ2-7, with D perhaps matching TRBD1 (6 bases). Trimming stripped 3 bases from V and 3 bases from J, with 18 bases between. The CDR3 is 16 residues long. Germline V lookup: CDR1 MDHEN, CDR2 SYDVKM. The CDR3 coding sequence is TGTGCCAGCAGTTTGGGGCAACAGGGAAAGGGCTACGAGCAGTACTTC. It encodes CASSLGQQGKGYEQYF.

This chain uses TRBV24-1 with TRBJ2-4; 7 nucleotides match TRBD1. The germline gives CDR1 KGHDR, CDR2 SFDVKD. V shed 4 bases, J shed 5 bases, and the junction held 10 bases outside the gene matches. This CDR3 spans 16 amino acids. The CDR3 coding sequence is TGTGCCACCAGTGACGCCAGGGGGATAGGTCAAAACATTCAGTACTTC. Protein: CATSDARGIGQNIQYF.

The V gene is TRBV29-1, the J gene TRBJ2-3; TRBD2 is a possible D gene (5 bases). This CDR3 has 13 amino acids. Germline loops: CDR1 SQVTM, CDR2 ANQGSEA. V lost 3 bases and J 8 bases, leaving 15 bases between the germline ends. CDR3 bases: TGCAGCGTTGAGGGCGGGCGTCTCGGTACGCAGTATTTT. This gives the protein CSVEGGRLGTQYF.

The rearrangement uses TRBV7-2 and TRBJ1-1; D possibly corresponds to TRBD1 (5 bases). CDR3 length equals 13 residues. Germline CDR1 reads SGHTA; CDR2 reads FQGNSA. V lost 6 bases and J 5 bases, leaving 13 bases between the germline ends. The CDR3 sequence is CASSHGRGTEAFF. CDR3 bases: TGTGCCAGCAGTCACGGGAGGGGAACTGAAGCTTTCTTT.

This rearrangement joins TRBV21-1 to TRBJ2-2; TRBD1, the table's D call, lacks a check against the DNA. TRBV21-1 is an annotated pseudogene. This CDR3 is built from 13 residues. This chain's CDR3 is CASNLQGSGELFF. CDR3 DNA sequence: TGTGCCAGCAACTTACAGGGGAGCGGGGAGCTGTTTTTT.

This chain connects TRBV5-1 to TRBJ1-2; 8 nucleotides line up with TRBD1. Trimming removed 1 base from V and 6 bases from J; junction bases left unmatched: 2. Germline lookup yields CDR1 SGHRS and CDR2 YFSETQ. The CDR3 runs to 13 residues. CDR3 DNA sequence: TGCGCCAGCAGCTTGATGGACAGGGATGGCTACACCTTC. This translates into CASSLMDRDGYTF.

The chain carries TRBV19 and TRBJ1-2; D is ambiguous. Trimming removed 7 bases at V and 7 bases at J, with 16 bases between. Germline V gene sequence: CDR1 LNHDA, CDR2 SQIVND (reference sequence). This CDR3 contains 13 residues. The CDR3 spells CASTEVSGGGYTF. In nucleotides, the CDR3 is TGTGCCAGTACAGAGGTCAGCGGAGGTGGCTACACCTTC.